Below are 9 T cell receptor beta chains sequenced from a single sample in a study of cytomegalovirus exposure and HLA in healthy donors (TCRdb year 2017). The library was generated by the immunoSEQ multiplex PCR assay. For the multiplex PCR, a mixture combining 60 forward primers for TCR Vbeta segments and 13 reverse primers for TCR Jbeta segments was used. TCRdb re-hosts the immuneACCESS table, in-frame sequences only. Its copies lack some clones; in the studies checked, an unresolved V gene accounts for under half of them, and the cause for the rest is not known. Within this sample are around 150,000 clones, with approximately 77% of them counted one time only. The ten largest clones represent approximately 1.4% of the sample. Sample: PBMCs. The source of these receptors is a man in his late teens or twenties in good health and CMV-seronegative.

This chain uses TRBV6-5 with TRBJ2-5; 8 positions agree with TRBD1. The J call is uncertain, as TRBJ2-7 better fits the DNA end. Germline CDR1 reads MNHEY; CDR2 reads SVGAGI. CDR3 length: 15 residues. CDR3 nucleotides: TGTGCCAGCAGCAAGACAGGGGCAAGCTCCTACGAGCAGTACTTC. It codes for CASSKTGASSYEQYF.

A remark on this clone: The same CDR3 is also encoded by other DNA sequences in this sample. V gene TRBV6-6 combines with J gene TRBJ2-1, with 7 bases identical to TRBD1. The CDR3 loop spans 13 amino acids. V trimming: 7 bases; J trimming: 8 bases; junction bases outside the gene matches: 8. Germline CDR1 is MNHNY and CDR2 is SVGAGI (reference sequence). The CDR3 bases are TGTGCCAGCACCCAACAGGGGTGGGATGAGCAGTTCTTC. Protein product: CASTQQGWDEQFF.

J is TRBJ2-3 and V is TRBV7-8; TRBD1 matches at 7 bases. With 8 bases clipped from V and 2 bases from J, the junction kept 4 bases outside the gene matches. The CDR3 spans 13 residues. Germline CDR1 is SGHVS and CDR2 is FQNEAQ. In DNA, the CDR3 is TGTGCCAGCCGGGACAGCATCACAGATACGCAGTATTTT. Its protein is CASRDSITDTQYF.

CDR3 loop: CASSTPTSDTQYF. The CDR3 DNA reads as TGTGCCAGCAGCACCCCTACGAGCGATACGCAGTATTTT. This rearrangement joins TRBV21-1 to TRBJ2-3; TRBD2, the D gene given by the table, was not confirmed from the DNA. TRBV21-1 constitutes a pseudogene. This CDR3 region has 13 residues.

J is TRBJ2-1 and V is TRBV6-6; 8 bases map to TRBD2. V shed 2 bases, J shed 4 bases, and the junction held 7 bases outside the gene matches. CDR1 is MNHNY, CDR2 SVGAGI, per germline (reference sequence). This CDR3 is built from 16 residues. CDR3 sequence (DNA): TGTGCCAGCAGTTACCCCGCGGTAGCGGGGTACAATGAGCAGTTCTTC. This codes for CASSYPAVAGYNEQFF.

V usage is TRBV7-8 and J usage is TRBJ2-1; possibly TRBD2 for D (6 bases). V dropped 5 bases and J dropped 4 bases, with 15 bases sitting between them. The CDR3 is made up of 15 amino acids. Per germline, CDR1 SGHVS and CDR2 FQNEAQ. CDR3 coding DNA: TGTGCCAGCAGCCCCGTCGGGGGTGTTTACAATGAGCAGTTCTTC. Translation gives CASSPVGGVYNEQFF.

This clone was counted a few times. J is TRBJ2-2 and V is TRBV23-1, with D possibly being TRBD2 (6 bases). TRBV23-1 is treated as an ORF (open reading frame) with a function not yet certain. Trimming took off 2 bases at V and 6 bases at J, with 13 bases between the two ends. The CDR3 spans 15 residues. CDR3 in amino acids: CASSQTGRGSGELFF. CDR3 bases: TGCGCCAGCAGTCAAACCGGGAGAGGGTCCGGGGAGCTGTTTTTT.

This chain connects TRBV27 to TRBJ2-3; 8 nucleotides agree with TRBD1. Germline lookup yields CDR1 MNHEY and CDR2 SMNVEV (reference sequence). The CDR3 is 16 amino acids. After removal of 4 bases from V and 2 bases from J, the junction contained 8 bases not matched to a gene. CDR3 sequence reads: CASSSADRAYTDTQYF. DNA of the CDR3: TGTGCCAGCAGTTCGGCGGACAGGGCCTACACAGATACGCAGTATTTT.

V is TRBV27 and J is TRBJ2-7; 8 nucleotides agree with TRBD2. V gave up 0 bases and J gave up 6 bases; unmatched junction bases: 13. The CDR3 runs to 17 residues. Germline-derived CDR1 and CDR2 are MNHEY and SMNVEV (reference sequence). The CDR3 loop reads CASSLSDAGLGSLEQYF. CDR3 DNA: TGTGCCAGCAGTTTATCGGATGCGGGACTAGGTTCTCTCGAGCAGTACTTC.